This T cell receptor (beta chain) was retrieved from a study of blood T cell repertoires in COVID-19. About the study: T cells, B-cell-depleted T cells, or PBMCs provided the cDNA or gDNA that served as material.

In the study's own analysis: Reference gene primer amplification gave estimated nucleated cell counts. The repertoire was sequenced with immunoSEQ multiplex PCR; TCRdb's copy has only in-frame clones and lacks some. That table supplies the V and J calls and clone size; D and trimming were determined from the DNA. The sample includes fewer than 90,000 clones, 84% of them seen just once. The germline CDR1 and CDR2 sequences are MDHEN and SYDVKM. The V end was cut by 1 base, the J end by 6 bases, with 15 bases between. CDR3 length: 15 residues. Sequences were obtained from peripheral blood. The rearrangement joins TRBV28 to TRBJ1-2; D unclear. This clonotype was obtained from a man aged 65 to 79 with acute or convalescent COVID-19. CDR3 loop: CASSLYSDRRDGYTF. The DNA of the CDR3 is TGTGCCAGCAGTTTATACTCGGACCGGCGGGATGGCTACACCTTC.